The clone carrying this TCR beta chain has just a few counts. No antigen is known for it. Investigators reverse transcribed all isolated RNA, so they sequenced expressed TCRB transcripts. Naive, central memory and regulatory T cell samples produced a mean of approximately 4 million reads. Data came from immunoSEQ multiplex PCR; TCRdb stores just in-frame clones and leaves some out. The data hold hundreds of thousands of clones, with 11% to 15% observed a single time. CDR1 is MNHNY, CDR2 SVGAGI, per germline (reference sequence). The length of the CDR3 is 15 residues. Deletions cut 6 bases from V and 4 bases from J, with 15 bases between. The data were obtained in a study of beta chain features in type 1 diabetes. Study results and caveats: Lower insertion and higher deletion counts appeared at VDJ junctions in type 1 diabetes patients. Across all four CD4+ subsets, people with type 1 diabetes showed modestly shorter TCRB CDR3s.

It was one heparinised blood draw, averaging about 116 mL, that each donor gave. Researchers reported sorting CD4+ naive, central memory, regulatory and stem cell-like memory cells via CD45RO/CCR7/CD25/CD127/CD95/CD27. The TCR comes from a man aged 18-30 years with type 1 diabetes. This chain connects TRBV6-6 to TRBJ2-2, with a tentative D call TRBD2 (5 bases). The sequenced material came from naive CD4+ T cells from blood. The CDR3 sequence is CASSHPQRSTGELFF. In DNA, the CDR3 is TGTGCCAGCAGCCACCCCCAGCGGAGCACCGGGGAGCTGTTTTTT.